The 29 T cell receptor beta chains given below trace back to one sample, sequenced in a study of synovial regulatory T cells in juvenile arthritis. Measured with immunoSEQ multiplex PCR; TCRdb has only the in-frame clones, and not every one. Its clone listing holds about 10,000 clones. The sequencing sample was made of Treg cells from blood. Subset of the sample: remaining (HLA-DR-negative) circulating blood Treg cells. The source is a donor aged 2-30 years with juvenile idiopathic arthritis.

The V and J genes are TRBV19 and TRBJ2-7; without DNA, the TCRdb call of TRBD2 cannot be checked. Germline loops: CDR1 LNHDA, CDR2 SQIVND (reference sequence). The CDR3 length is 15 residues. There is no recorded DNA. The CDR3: CASSMGTSGRSEQYF.

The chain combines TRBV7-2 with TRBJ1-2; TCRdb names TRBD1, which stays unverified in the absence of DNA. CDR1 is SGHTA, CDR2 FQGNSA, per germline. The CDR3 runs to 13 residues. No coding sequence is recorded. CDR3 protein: CASSPIQGNGYTF.

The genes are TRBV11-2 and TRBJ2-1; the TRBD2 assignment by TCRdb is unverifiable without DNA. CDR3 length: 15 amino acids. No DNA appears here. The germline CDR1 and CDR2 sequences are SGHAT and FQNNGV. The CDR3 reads CASSLGLALYNEQFF.

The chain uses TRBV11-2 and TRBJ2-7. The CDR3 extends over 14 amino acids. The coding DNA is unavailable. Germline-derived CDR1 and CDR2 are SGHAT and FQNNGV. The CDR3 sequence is CASSSLGWAYEQYF.

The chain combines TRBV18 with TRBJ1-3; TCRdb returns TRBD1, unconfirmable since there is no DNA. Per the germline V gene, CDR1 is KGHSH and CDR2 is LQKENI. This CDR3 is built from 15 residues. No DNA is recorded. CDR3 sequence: CASSPVGQGGNTIYF. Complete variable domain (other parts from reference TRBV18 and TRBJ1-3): NAGVMQNPRHLVRRRGQEARLRCSPMKGHSHVYWYRQLPEEGLKFMVYLQKENIIDESGMPKERFSAEFPKEGPSILRIQQVVRGDSAAYFCASSPVGQGGNTIYFGEGSWLTVV.

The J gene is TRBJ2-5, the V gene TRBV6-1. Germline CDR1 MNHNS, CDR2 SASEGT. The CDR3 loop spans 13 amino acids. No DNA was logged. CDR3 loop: CASRRVDQETQYF.

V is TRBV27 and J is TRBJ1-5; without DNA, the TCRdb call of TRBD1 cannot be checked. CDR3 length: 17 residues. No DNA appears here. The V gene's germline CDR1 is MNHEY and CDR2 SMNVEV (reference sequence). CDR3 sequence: CASSSHGGRGQSGTQHF.

CDR3 sequence: CAIRGDLGVDEQFF. The chain recombines TRBV10-3 with TRBJ2-1; TCRdb names TRBD2, which stays unverified in the absence of DNA. The length of the CDR3 is 14 residues. DNA for this receptor is not on file. Per germline, CDR1 ENHRY and CDR2 SYGVKD.

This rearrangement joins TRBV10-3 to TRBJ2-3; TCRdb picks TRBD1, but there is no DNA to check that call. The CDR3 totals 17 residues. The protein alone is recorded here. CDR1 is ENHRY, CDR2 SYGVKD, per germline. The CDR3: CAISESRGTAGTDTQYF.

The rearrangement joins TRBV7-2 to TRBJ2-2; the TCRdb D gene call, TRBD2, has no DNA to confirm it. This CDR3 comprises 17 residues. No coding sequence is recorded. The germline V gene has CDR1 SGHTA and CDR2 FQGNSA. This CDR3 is CASSRRHVAGRGGELFF.

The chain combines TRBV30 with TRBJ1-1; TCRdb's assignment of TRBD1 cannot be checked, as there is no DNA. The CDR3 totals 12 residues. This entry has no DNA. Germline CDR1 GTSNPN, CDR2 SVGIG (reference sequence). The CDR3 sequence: CASSPTGLWAFF.

Here the CDR3 reads CASREGTYNEQFF. This chain links TRBV19 with TRBJ2-1; TCRdb's D gene call, TRBD2, goes unchecked for lack of DNA. This CDR3 is built from 13 residues. No DNA accompanies this entry. From germline, CDR1 is LNHDA and CDR2 SQIVND (reference sequence).

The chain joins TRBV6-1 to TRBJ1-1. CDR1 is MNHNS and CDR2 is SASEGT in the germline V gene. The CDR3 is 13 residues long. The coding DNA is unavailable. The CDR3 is CASSATLNTEAFF.

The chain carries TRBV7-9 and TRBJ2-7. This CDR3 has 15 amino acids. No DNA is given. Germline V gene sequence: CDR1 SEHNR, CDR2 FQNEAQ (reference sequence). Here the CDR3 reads CASSPWTELDYEQYF.

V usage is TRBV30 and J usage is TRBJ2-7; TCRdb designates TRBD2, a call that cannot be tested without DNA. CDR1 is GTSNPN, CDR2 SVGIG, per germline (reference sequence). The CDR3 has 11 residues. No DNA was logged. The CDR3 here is CAWRRVYEQYF. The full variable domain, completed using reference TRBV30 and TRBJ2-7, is SQTIHQWPATLVQPVGSPLSLECTVEGTSNPNLYWYRQAAGRGLQLLFYSVGIGQISSEVPQNLSASRPQDRQFILSSKKLLLSDSGFYLCAWRRVYEQYFGPGTRLTVT.

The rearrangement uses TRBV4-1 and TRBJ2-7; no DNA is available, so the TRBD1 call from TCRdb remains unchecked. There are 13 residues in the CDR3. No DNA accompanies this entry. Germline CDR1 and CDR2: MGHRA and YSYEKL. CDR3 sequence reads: CASSQLDRDEQYF.

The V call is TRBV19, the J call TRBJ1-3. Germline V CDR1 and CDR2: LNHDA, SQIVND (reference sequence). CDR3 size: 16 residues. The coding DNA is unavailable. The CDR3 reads CASSMQAARSGNTIYF. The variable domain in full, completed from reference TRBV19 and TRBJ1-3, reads DGGITQSPKYLFRKEGQNVTLSCEQNLNHDAMYWYRQDPGQGLRLIYYSQIVNDFQKGDIAEGYSVSREKKESFPLTVTSAQKNPTAFYLCASSMQAARSGNTIYFGEGSWLTVV.

CDR3 region: CASSNRPPGEQYF. The gene calls are TRBV10-1 and TRBJ2-7; checking the TCRdb D call of TRBD2 is not possible without DNA. The CDR3 runs 13 residues. DNA was not recorded. Germline CDR1 is WNHNN and CDR2 is SYGVQD (reference sequence).

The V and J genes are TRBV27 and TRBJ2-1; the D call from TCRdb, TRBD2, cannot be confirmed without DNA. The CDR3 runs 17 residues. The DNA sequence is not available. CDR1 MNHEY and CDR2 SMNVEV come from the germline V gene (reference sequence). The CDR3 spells CASSPPLLALSYNEQFF.

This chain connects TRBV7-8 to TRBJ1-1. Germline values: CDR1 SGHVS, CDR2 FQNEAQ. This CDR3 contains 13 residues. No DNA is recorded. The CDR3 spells CASSLGTGRRTFF.

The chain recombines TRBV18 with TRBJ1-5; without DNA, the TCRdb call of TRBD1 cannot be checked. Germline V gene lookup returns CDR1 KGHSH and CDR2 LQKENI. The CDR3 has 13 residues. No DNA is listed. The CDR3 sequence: CASSPSRVQPQHF.

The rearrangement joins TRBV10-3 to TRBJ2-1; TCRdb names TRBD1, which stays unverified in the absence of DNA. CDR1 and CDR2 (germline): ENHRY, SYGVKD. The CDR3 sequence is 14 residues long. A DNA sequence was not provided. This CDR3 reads CAISVDRSYNEQFF.

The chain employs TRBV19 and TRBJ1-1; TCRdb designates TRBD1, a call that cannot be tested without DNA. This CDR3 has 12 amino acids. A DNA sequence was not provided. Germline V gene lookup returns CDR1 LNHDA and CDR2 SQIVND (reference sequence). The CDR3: CASSPGNTEAFF.

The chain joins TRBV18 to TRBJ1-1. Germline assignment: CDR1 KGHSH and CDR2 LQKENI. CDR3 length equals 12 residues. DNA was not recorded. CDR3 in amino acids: CASSPGDTEAFF.

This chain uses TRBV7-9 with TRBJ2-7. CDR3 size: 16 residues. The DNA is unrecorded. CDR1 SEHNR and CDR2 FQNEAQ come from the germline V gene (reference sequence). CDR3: CASSLGSRWGSYEQYF.

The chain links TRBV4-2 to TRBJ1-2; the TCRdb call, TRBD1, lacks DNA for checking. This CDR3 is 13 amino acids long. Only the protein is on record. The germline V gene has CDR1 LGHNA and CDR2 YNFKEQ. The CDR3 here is CASSQDRVYGYTF.

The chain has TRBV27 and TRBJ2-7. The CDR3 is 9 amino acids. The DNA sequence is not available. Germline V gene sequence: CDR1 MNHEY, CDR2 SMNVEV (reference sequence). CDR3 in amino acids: CASRAPGPF.

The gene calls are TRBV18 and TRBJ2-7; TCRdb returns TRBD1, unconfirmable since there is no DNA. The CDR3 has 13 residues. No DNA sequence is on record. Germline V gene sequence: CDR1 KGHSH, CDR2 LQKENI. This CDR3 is CASSPRDTTFQYF.

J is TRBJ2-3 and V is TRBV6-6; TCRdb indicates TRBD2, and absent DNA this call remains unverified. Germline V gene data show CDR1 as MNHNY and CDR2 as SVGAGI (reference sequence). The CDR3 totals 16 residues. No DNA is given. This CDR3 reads CASRPGLAGVGDTQYF.